This T cell receptor (beta chain) was sequenced during a study of blood T cells in healthy people across ages. Study-wide results and limits: CMV infection status of these donors was not known. Long-lived donors had more naive CD4+ cells and higher diversity than aged donors.

The CDR3 loop spans 15 amino acids. Per germline, CDR1 LGHDT and CDR2 YNNKEL (reference sequence). V lost 7 bases to trimming and J lost 0 bases, with 13 bases between them. About this clonotype itself: The target antigen is unknown.

Researchers isolated at least 7 million PBMCs per sample. A minimum of 6 micrograms of total RNA was extracted per sample. Sample-barcoded 5' priming and a J-beta primer mix drove a second PCR of roughly 6 to 12 cycles. A single record per CDR3 protein comes from TCRdb applying MiXCR to the 5' RACE reads. The sample has nearly 800,000 distinct CDR3 sequences, 45% to 70% seen once. This sequence joins TRBV3-1 and TRBJ2-4; D ambiguous. The clonotype was recovered from a middle-aged man in good health. The sequenced sample consisted of blood. CDR3 sequence (DNA): TGTGCCAGCACTCGCGCCGGCGTAGCCAAAAACATTCAGTACTTC. Protein product: CASTRAGVAKNIQYF. Together with reference TRBV3-1 and TRBJ2-4, the CDR3 gives the full variable domain: DTAVSQTPKYLVTQMGNDKSIKCEQNLGHDTMYWYKQDSKKFLKIMFSYNNKELIINETVPNRFSPKSPDKAHLNLHINSLELGDSAVYFCASTRAGVAKNIQYFGAGTRLSVL.